The source of this T cell receptor (beta chain) is a study of T cell changes during pregnancy in multiple sclerosis. Only in-frame clones appear in the TCRdb table, and some are missing; sequencing was by immunoSEQ multiplex PCR. The sample includes about 20,000 clones, roughly nine tenths of them seen just once. The receptor comes from a female donor in good health, enrolled as a control in a pregnancy study. Sequenced material: CD8+ T cells from peripheral blood mononuclear cells, taken in the second trimester of pregnancy.

CDR3 DNA: TGTGCCAGCCAGGGGGCAGGTGAAGCTTTCTTT. Protein sequence: CASQGAGEAFF. The V call is TRBV11-3, the J call TRBJ1-1; 8 bases map to TRBD1. The CDR3 runs 11 residues. V lost 8 bases and J lost 7; bases outside the gene matches: 3. Germline assignment: CDR1 SGHNT and CDR2 YENEEA.